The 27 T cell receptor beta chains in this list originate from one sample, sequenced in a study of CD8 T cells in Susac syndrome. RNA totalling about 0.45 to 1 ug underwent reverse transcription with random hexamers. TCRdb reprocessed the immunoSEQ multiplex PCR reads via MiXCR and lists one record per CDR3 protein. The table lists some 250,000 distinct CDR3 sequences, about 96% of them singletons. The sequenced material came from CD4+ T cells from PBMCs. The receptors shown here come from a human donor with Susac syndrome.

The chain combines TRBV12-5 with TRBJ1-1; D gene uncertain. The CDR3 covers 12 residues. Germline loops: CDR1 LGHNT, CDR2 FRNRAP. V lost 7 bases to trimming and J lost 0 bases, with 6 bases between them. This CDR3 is CASVEMNTEAFF. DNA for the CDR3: TGTGCTAGTGTGGAGATGAACACTGAAGCTTTCTTT.

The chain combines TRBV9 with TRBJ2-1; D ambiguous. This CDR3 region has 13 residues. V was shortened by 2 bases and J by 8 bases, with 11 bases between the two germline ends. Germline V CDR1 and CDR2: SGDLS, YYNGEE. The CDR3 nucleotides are TGTGCCAGCAGCGTCGCTATAAGCGATGAGCAGTTCTTC. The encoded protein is CASSVAISDEQFF.

The CDR3 is CASNPAYEQYF. The CDR3 region has the DNA TGTGCCAGCAACCCAGCCTACGAGCAGTACTTC. The rearrangement uses TRBV12-3 or TRBV12-4 and TRBJ2-7; D remains unclear. V was shortened by 7 bases and J by 2 bases, with 6 bases between the two germline ends. The CDR3 length is 11 residues.

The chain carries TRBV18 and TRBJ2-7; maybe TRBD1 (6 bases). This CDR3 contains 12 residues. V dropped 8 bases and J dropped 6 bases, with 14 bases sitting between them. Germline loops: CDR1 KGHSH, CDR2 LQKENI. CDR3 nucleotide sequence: TGTGCCAGCCGACAGGAAAGGATCGAGCAGTACTTC. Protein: CASRQERIEQYF.

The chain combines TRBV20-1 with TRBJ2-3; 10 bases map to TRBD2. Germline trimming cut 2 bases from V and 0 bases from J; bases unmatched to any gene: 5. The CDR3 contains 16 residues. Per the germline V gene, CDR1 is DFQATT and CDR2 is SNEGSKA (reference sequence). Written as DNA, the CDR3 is TGCAGTGCTAGATTTGTGACTAGCGGGAGCACAGATACGCAGTATTTT. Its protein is CSARFVTSGSTDTQYF.

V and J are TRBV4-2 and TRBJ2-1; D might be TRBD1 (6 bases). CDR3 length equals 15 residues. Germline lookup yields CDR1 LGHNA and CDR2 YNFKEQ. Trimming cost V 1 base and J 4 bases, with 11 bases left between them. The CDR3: CASSQVGAVYNEQFF. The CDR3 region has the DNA TGTGCCAGCAGCCAAGTGGGGGCGGTTTACAATGAGCAGTTCTTC.

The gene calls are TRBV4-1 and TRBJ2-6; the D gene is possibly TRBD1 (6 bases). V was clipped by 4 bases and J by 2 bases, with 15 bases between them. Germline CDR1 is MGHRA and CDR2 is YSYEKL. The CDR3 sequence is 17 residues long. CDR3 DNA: TGCGCCAGCAGCCCCGCCGGCAGGGGTGCTGGGGCCAACGTCCTGACTTTC. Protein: CASSPAGRGAGANVLTF.

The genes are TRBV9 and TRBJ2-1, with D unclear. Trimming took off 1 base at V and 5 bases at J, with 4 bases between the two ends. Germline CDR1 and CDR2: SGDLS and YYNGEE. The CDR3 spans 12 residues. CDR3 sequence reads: CASSVYHNEQFF. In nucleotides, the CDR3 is TGTGCCAGCAGCGTATACCACAATGAGCAGTTCTTC.

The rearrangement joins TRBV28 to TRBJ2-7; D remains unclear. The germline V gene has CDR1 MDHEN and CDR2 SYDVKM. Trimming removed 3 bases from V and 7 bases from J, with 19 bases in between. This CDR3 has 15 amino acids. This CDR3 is CASSFPGPRSWEQYF. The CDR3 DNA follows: TGTGCCAGCAGTTTCCCCGGGCCTCGCTCATGGGAGCAGTACTTC.

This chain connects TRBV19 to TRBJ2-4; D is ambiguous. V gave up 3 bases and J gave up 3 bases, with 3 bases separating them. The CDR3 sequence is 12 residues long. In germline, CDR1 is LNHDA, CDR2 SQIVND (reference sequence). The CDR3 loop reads CASSMVKNIQYF. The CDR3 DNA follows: TGTGCCAGTAGTATGGTCAAAAACATTCAGTACTTC.

The CDR3 region is CSVCDRANQPQHF. The CDR3 nucleotides read TGCAGCGTTTGTGACAGGGCCAATCAGCCCCAGCATTTT. The gene calls are TRBV29-1 and TRBJ1-5, with TRBD1 matching 7 bases. J lost 3 bases, V lost 5 bases, and 4 bases had no gene match. The CDR3 covers 13 residues. Germline CDR1 is SQVTM and CDR2 is ANQGSEA.

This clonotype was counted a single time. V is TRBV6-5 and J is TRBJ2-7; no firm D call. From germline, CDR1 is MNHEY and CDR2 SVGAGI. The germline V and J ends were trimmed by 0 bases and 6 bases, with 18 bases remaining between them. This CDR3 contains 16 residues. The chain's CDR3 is CASSYSSSGGTSEQYF. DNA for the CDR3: TGTGCCAGCAGTTACTCGAGTTCGGGTGGTACTTCCGAGCAGTACTTC.

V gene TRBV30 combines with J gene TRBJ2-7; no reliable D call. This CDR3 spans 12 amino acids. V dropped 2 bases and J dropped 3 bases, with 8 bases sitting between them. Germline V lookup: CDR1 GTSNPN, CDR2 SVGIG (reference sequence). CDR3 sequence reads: CAWSYLGYEQYF. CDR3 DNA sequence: TGTGCCTGGAGTTATTTGGGCTACGAGCAGTACTTC.

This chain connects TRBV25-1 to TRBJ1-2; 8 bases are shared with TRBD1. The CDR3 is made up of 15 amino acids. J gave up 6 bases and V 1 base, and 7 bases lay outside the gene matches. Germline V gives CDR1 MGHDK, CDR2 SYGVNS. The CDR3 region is CASSELDRESDGYTF. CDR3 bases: TGTGCCAGCAGTGAATTGGACAGGGAGTCGGATGGCTACACCTTC.

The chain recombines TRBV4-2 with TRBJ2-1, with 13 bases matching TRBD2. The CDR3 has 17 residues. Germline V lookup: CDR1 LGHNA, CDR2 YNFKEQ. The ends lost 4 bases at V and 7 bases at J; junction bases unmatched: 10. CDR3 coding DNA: TGTGCCAGCAGCCTTCTTACCGGGACTAGCGGGAAAAATGAGCAGTTCTTC. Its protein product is CASSLLTGTSGKNEQFF.

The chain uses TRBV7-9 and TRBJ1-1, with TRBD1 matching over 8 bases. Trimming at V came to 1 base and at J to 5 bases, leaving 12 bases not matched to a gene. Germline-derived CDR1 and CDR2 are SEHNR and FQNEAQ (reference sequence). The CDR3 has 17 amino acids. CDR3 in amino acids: CASSLGPPNRGGTEAFF. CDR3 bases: TGTGCCAGCAGCTTAGGGCCCCCTAACAGGGGGGGTACTGAAGCTTTCTTT.

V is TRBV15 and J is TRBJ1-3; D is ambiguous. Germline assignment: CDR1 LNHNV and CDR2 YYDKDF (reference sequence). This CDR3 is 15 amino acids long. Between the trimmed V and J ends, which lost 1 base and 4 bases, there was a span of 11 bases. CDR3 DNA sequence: TGTGCCACCAGCAGAGCCTACACGTCAGGAAACACCATATATTTT. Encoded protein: CATSRAYTSGNTIYF.

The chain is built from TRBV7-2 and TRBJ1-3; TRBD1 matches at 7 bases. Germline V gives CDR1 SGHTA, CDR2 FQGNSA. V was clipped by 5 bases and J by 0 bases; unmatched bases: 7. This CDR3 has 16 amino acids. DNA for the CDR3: TGTGCCAGCAGCCCGCGGACAGGCCACTCTGGAAACACCATATATTTT. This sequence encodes CASSPRTGHSGNTIYF.

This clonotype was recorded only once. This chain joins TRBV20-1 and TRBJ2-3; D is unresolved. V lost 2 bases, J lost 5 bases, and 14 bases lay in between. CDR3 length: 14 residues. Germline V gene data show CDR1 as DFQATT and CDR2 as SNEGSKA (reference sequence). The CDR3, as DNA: TGCAGTGCTAGACCTGGCTCTAGTGGAGATACGCAGTATTTT. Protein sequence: CSARPGSSGDTQYF.

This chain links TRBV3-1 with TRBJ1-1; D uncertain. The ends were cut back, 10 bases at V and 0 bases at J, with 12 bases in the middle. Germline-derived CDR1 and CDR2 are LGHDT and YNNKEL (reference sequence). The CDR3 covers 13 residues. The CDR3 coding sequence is TGTGCCACAGGCAACAGCATGAACACTGAAGCTTTCTTT. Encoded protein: CATGNSMNTEAFF.

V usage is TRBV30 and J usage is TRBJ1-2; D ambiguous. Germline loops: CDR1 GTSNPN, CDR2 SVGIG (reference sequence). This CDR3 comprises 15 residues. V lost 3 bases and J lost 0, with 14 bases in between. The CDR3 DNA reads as TGTGCCTGGAGCGGCAAAAGCTTGACTAACTATGGCTACACCTTC. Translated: CAWSGKSLTNYGYTF.

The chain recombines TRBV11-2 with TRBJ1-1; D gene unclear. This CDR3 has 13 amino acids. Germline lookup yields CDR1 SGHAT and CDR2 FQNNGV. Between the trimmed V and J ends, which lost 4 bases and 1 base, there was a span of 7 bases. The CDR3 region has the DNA TGTGCCAGCAGCTCCCCTCCGAACACTGAAGCTTTCTTT. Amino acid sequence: CASSSPPNTEAFF.

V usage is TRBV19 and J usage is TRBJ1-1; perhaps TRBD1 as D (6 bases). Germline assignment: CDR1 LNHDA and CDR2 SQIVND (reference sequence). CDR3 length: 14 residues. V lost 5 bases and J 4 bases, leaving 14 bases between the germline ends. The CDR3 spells CASSPRWGRTEAFF. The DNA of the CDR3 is TGTGCCAGTAGTCCCCGGTGGGGGCGCACTGAAGCTTTCTTT.

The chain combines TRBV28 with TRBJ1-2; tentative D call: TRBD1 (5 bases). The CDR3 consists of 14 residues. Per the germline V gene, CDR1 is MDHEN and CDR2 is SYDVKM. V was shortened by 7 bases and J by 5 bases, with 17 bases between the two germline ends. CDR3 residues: CASTLKRGRYGYTF. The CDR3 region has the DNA TGTGCCAGCACCCTTAAGAGGGGCAGGTATGGCTACACCTTC.

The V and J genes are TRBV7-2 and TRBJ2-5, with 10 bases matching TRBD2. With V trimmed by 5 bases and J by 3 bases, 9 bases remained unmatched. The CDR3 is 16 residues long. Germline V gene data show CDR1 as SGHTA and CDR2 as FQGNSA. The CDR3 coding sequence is TGTGCCAGCAGCCCACCACTAGCGGGGACCAAAGAGACCCAGTACTTC. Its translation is CASSPPLAGTKETQYF.

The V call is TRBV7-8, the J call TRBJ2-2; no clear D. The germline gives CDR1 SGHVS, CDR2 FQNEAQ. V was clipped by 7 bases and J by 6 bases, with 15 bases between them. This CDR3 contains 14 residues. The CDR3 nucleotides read TGTGCCAGCACCCCCGACACGTGGTCCGGGGAGCTGTTTTTT. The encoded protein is CASTPDTWSGELFF.

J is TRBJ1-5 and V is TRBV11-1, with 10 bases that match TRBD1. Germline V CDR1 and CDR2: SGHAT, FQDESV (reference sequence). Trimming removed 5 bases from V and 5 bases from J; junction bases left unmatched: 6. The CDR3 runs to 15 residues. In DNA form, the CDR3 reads TGTGCCAGCAGCCCGGGACAGGGGCGCGATCAGCCCCAGCATTTT. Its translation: CASSPGQGRDQPQHF. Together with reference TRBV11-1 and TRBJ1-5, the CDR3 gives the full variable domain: EAEVAQSPRYKITEKSQAVAFWCDPISGHATLYWYRQILGQGPELLVQFQDESVVDDSQLPKDRFSAERLKGVDSTLKIQPAELGDSAMYLCASSPGQGRDQPQHFGDGTRLSIL.